The 20 T cell receptor beta chains in this list originate from one sample, sequenced in a study of OX40 agonist ivuxolimab in advanced cancers. Data came from immunoSEQ multiplex PCR; TCRdb stores just in-frame clones and leaves some out. The sample includes some 70,000 clones, approximately 89% of them seen just once. The sample was CD4+ or CD8+ T cells sorted from blood, taken in a trial of the OX40 agonist ivuxolimab. These receptors all stem from an adult with an advanced solid tumor such as melanoma, head and neck, liver or kidney cancer.

This sequence joins TRBV19 and TRBJ2-1, with D maybe TRBD2 (6 bases). V shed 7 bases and J shed 7 bases, with 14 bases lying between them. Germline CDR1 LNHDA, CDR2 SQIVND (reference sequence). This CDR3 is 13 amino acids long. This CDR3 reads CASTRRLGNEQFF. The CDR3 region has the DNA TGTGCCAGTACCCGCCGACTAGGGAATGAGCAGTTCTTC.

V gene TRBV6-5 combines with J gene TRBJ2-5, with D tentatively TRBD1 (5 bases). The last part of the DNA fits TRBJ2-7 better; the J call may be wrong. In germline, CDR1 is MNHEY, CDR2 SVGAGI. The CDR3 totals 15 residues. CDR3 nucleotide sequence: TGTGCCAGCAGTTACACCCAGGGAAGCTCCTACGAGCAGTACTTC. Translated, it gives CASSYTQGSSYEQYF.

The CDR3 nucleotides read TGTGCCAGCAGCTTAGCTGGGTTCACCGGGGAGCTGTTTTTT. It is translated as CASSLAGFTGELFF. The rearrangement joins TRBV7-2 to TRBJ2-2; the D is unclear. The CDR3 extends over 14 amino acids. Germline CDR1 and CDR2: SGHTA and FQGNSA. With 0 bases removed from V and 4 bases from J, the gap between germline ends came to 6 bases.

As concerns this clone: This sample includes further DNA sequences coding for the same CDR3. The V and J genes are TRBV2 and TRBJ2-1; 10 bases align to TRBD2. The germline CDR1 and CDR2 sequences are SNHLY and FYNNEI. The V and J ends lost 6 bases and 1 base, in that order; junction bases with no gene match: 6. The CDR3 sequence is 16 residues long. Here the CDR3 DNA reads TGTGCCAGCAGGGAGCGGACTAGCGGATCCTACAATGAGCAGTTCTTC. Protein product: CASRERTSGSYNEQFF.

The chain combines TRBV7-2 with TRBJ2-7; a weak D match, TRBD2 (6 bases). The V end lost 2 bases, the J end lost 0 bases, and 17 bases lay between the germline ends. The germline V gene encodes CDR1 SGHTA and CDR2 FQGNSA. The CDR3 consists of 17 residues. CDR3 sequence: CASSLKTGDSRSYEQYF. The CDR3, as DNA: TGTGCCAGCAGCTTAAAGACGGGGGACTCCCGCTCCTACGAGCAGTACTTC.

CDR3: CSVVGLAGVETQYF. The CDR3, as DNA: TGCAGCGTAGTCGGACTAGCGGGAGTGGAGACCCAGTACTTC. This chain joins TRBV29-1 and TRBJ2-5; 13 bases line up with TRBD2. CDR1 is SQVTM, CDR2 ANQGSEA, per germline. This CDR3 comprises 14 residues. Trimming took 6 bases from V and 5 from J; bases not matched to a gene: 6.

A note on this clone: This sample includes further DNA sequences coding for the same CDR3. The chain links TRBV6-1 to TRBJ1-5; the D is unclear. This CDR3 comprises 15 residues. V was clipped by 1 base and J by 2 bases, with 9 bases between them. Germline loops: CDR1 MNHNS, CDR2 SASEGT. DNA of the CDR3: TGTGCCAGCAGTGAAGGACCGAGGGGCAATCAGCCCCAGCATTTT. This codes for CASSEGPRGNQPQHF.

DNA for the CDR3: TGCAGCGTTGGTGGAGCGGGGGGAAGCACAGATACGCAGTATTTT. This encodes CSVGGAGGSTDTQYF. The chain employs TRBV29-1 and TRBJ2-3, with TRBD2 matching over 9 bases. V lost 4 bases, J lost 0 bases, and 5 bases stayed unmatched. The CDR3 consists of 15 residues. Germline V gene sequence: CDR1 SQVTM, CDR2 ANQGSEA.

This clone has a single count. The rearrangement links TRBV6-1 to TRBJ2-7, with 9 bases that match TRBD1. The germline CDR1 and CDR2 sequences are MNHNS and SASEGT. CDR3 length: 15 amino acids. V gave up 1 base and J gave up 4 bases; unmatched junction bases: 5. CDR3 amino acids: CASSEGGTGLYEQYF. Here the CDR3 DNA reads TGTGCCAGCAGTGAAGGGGGGACAGGGTTGTACGAGCAGTACTTC.

The chain employs TRBV18 and TRBJ2-2; D call uncertain. The CDR3 runs to 12 residues. V lost 5 bases to trimming and J lost 6 bases, with 7 bases between them. Germline V CDR1 and CDR2: KGHSH, LQKENI. CDR3 bases: TGTGCCAGCTCAGTAAGCGCCGGGGAGCTGTTTTTT. The encoded protein is CASSVSAGELFF.

The CDR3 sequence: CASSLSPTRLAGGYEQYF. CDR3 nucleotide sequence: TGTGCCAGCAGCTTAAGCCCCACCCGTCTAGCGGGGGGATACGAGCAGTACTTC. The rearrangement joins TRBV7-3 to TRBJ2-7; TRBD2 agrees at 11 bases. Germline V lookup: CDR1 SGHTA, CDR2 FQGTGA. The CDR3 contains 18 residues. J gave up 4 bases and V 1 base, and 12 bases lay outside the gene matches.

The chain is built from TRBV2 and TRBJ1-4, with 7 bases that match TRBD1. The CDR3 runs 16 residues. Germline V gene lookup returns CDR1 SNHLY and CDR2 FYNNEI. Unmatched junction bases numbered 16, after V lost 7 bases and J lost 8 bases. CDR3 sequence (DNA): TGTGCCAGCATGTCGGGACTAGGGGGCGCGGGAGAAAAACTGTTTTTT. Residues: CASMSGLGGAGEKLFF.

This chain connects TRBV7-2 to TRBJ2-3; TRBD2 matches 8 bases. Trimming at V came to 2 bases and at J to 2 bases, leaving 3 bases not matched to a gene. This CDR3 spans 15 amino acids. Germline loops: CDR1 SGHTA, CDR2 FQGNSA. The CDR3 region is CASSLQAGDTDTQYF. In DNA form, the CDR3 reads TGTGCCAGCAGCTTACAAGCGGGGGACACAGATACGCAGTATTTT.

This chain uses TRBV25-1 with TRBJ2-5; D perhaps matches TRBD2 (6 bases). Germline V CDR1 and CDR2: MGHDK, SYGVNS. The V gene lost 6 bases and the J gene lost 5 bases, with 13 bases spanning the gap. The CDR3 totals 13 residues. The CDR3 region has the DNA TGTGCCAGCAGAGCCTCGGGGGTTGAGACCCAGTACTTC. Translated: CASRASGVETQYF.

The chain is built from TRBV29-1 and TRBJ2-5, with TRBD1 matching over 7 bases. Unmatched junction bases numbered 8, after V lost 6 bases and J lost 10 bases. The CDR3 runs 11 residues. Germline lookup yields CDR1 SQVTM and CDR2 ANQGSEA. The CDR3 sequence: CSVGTAGSQYF. The CDR3 region has the DNA TGCAGCGTAGGGACAGCTGGGAGCCAGTACTTC.

This chain connects TRBV15 to TRBJ1-3; D is undetermined. CDR3 length: 15 amino acids. CDR1 and CDR2 (germline): LNHNV, YYDKDF (reference sequence). The V end was cut by 0 bases, the J end by 7 bases, with 13 bases between. The CDR3 nucleotides read TGTGCCACCAGCAGAGAGAGGGTGGCCATGAACACCATATATTTT. Its translation: CATSRERVAMNTIYF.

This clone has a single count. The chain employs TRBV7-2 and TRBJ1-6, with a weak D call TRBD1 (5 bases). Between the trimmed V and J ends, which lost 0 bases and 7 bases, there was a span of 19 bases. CDR1 and CDR2 (germline): SGHTA, FQGNSA. This CDR3 region has 18 residues. CDR3 bases: TGTGCCAGCAGCTTAGCGTTTAATCCGGGACGGAAAAATTCACCCCTCCACTTT. Residues: CASSLAFNPGRKNSPLHF.

The chain employs TRBV6-5 and TRBJ1-1, with no clear D. The CDR3 is 14 amino acids. In germline, CDR1 is MNHEY, CDR2 SVGAGI. V lost 6 bases to trimming and J lost 8 bases, with 19 bases between them. CDR3 DNA sequence: TGTGCCAGCAGGACCACTTGGGAGACAAACGAAGCTTTCTTT. Its protein product is CASRTTWETNEAFF.

V is TRBV6-6 and J is TRBJ1-1, with unresolved D. Germline CDR1 MNHNY, CDR2 SVGAGI (reference sequence). V lost 5 bases and J 1 base, leaving 8 bases between the germline ends. The CDR3 totals 13 residues. The CDR3 loop reads CASSPQPNTEAFF. CDR3 nucleotide sequence: TGTGCCAGCAGTCCACAGCCGAACACTGAAGCTTTCTTT.

V is TRBV2 and J is TRBJ2-5; no clear D. Per the germline V gene, CDR1 is SNHLY and CDR2 is FYNNEI. The germline V and J ends were trimmed by 6 bases and 5 bases, with 7 bases remaining between them. There are 11 residues in the CDR3. The CDR3: CASRVFETQYF. Here the CDR3 DNA reads TGTGCCAGCAGGGTTTTCGAGACCCAGTACTTC.